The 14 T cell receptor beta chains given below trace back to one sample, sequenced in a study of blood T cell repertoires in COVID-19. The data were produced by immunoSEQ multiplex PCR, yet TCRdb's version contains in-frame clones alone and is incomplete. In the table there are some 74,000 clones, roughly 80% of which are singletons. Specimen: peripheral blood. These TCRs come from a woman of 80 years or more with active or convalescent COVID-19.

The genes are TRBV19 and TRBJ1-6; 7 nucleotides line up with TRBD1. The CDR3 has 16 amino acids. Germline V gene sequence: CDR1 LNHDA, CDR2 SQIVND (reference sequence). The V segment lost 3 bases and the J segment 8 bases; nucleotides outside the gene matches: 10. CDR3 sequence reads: CASSIQLTGTYSPLHF. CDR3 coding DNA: TGTGCCAGTAGTATCCAACTGACAGGGACTTATTCACCCCTCCACTTT.

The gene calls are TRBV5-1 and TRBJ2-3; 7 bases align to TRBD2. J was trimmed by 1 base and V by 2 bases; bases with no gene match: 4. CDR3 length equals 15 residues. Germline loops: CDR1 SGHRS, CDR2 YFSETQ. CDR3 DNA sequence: TGCGCCAGCAGCTTAACTAGCGAACGCACAGATACGCAGTATTTT. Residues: CASSLTSERTDTQYF.

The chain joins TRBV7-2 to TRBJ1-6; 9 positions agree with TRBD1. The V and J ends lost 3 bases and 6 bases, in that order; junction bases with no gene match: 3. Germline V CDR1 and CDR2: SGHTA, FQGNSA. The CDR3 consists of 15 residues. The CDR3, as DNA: TGTGCCAGCAGCTTTACGGGACAGGGTAATTCACCCCTCCACTTT. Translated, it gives CASSFTGQGNSPLHF.

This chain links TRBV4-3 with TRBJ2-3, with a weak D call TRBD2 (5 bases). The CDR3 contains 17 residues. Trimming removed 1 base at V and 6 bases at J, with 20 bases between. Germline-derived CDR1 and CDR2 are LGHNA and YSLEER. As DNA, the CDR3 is TGCGCCAGCAGCCAAGGGGGTGGGGAGAGGTTCGTGGATACGCAGTATTTT. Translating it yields CASSQGGGERFVDTQYF.

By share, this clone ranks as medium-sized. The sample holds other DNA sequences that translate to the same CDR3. CDR3 in DNA: TGTGCCAGCAGTGTTGACAGGCTGTATGGCTACACCTTC. This sequence encodes CASSVDRLYGYTF. The chain has TRBV2 and TRBJ1-2; perhaps TRBD1 as D (6 bases). Germline V gene sequence: CDR1 SNHLY, CDR2 FYNNEI. The CDR3 has 13 residues. V was clipped by 4 bases and J by 5 bases, with 11 bases between them. Variable domain in full (rest from reference TRBV2 and TRBJ1-2): EPEVTQTPSHQVTQMGQEVILRCVPISNHLYFYWYRQILGQKVEFLVSFYNNEISEKSEIFDDQFSVERPDGSNFTLKIRSTKLEDSAMYFCASSVDRLYGYTFGSGTRLTVV.

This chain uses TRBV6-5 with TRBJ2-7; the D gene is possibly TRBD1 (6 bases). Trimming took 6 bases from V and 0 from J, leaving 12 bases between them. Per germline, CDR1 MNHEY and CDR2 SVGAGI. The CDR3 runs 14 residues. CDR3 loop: CASRQTGSSYEQYF. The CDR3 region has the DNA TGTGCCAGCAGACAGACAGGATCCTCCTACGAGCAGTACTTC.

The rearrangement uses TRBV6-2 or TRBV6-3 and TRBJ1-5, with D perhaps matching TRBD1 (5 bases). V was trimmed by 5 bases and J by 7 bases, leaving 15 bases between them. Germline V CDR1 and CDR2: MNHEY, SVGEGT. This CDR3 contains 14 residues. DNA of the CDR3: TGTGCCAGCAGTCACGCAGGGATTTTACAGCCCCAGCATTTT. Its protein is CASSHAGILQPQHF.

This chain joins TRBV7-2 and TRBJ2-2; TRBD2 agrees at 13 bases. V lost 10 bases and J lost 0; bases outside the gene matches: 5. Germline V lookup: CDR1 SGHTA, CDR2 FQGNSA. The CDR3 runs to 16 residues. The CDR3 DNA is TGTGCCAACTCCGGGACTAGCGGGGCGAACACCGGGGAGCTGTTTTTT. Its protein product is CANSGTSGANTGELFF. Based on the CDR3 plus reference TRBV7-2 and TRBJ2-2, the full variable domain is GAGVSQSPSNKVTEKGKDVELRCDPISGHTALYWYRQSLGQGLEFLIYFQGNSAPDKSGLPSDRFSAERTGGSVSTLTIQRTQQEDSAVYLCANSGTSGANTGELFFGEGSRLTVL.

CDR3 coding DNA: TGTGCCACCAGTGATTCCAACAGGGGTGGGAGAGATACGCAGTATTTT. Translation gives CATSDSNRGGRDTQYF. The V gene is TRBV24-1, the J gene TRBJ2-3, with 7 bases matching TRBD1. The CDR3 covers 16 residues. V lost 2 bases and J lost 5; bases outside the gene matches: 9. The germline gives CDR1 KGHDR, CDR2 SFDVKD.

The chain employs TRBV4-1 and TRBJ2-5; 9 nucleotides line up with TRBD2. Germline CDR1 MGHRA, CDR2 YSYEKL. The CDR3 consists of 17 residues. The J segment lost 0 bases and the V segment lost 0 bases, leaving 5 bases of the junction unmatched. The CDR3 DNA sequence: TGCGCCAGCAGCCAAGACGGCGGGGGGGCGTACCAAGAGACCCAGTACTTC. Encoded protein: CASSQDGGGAYQETQYF.

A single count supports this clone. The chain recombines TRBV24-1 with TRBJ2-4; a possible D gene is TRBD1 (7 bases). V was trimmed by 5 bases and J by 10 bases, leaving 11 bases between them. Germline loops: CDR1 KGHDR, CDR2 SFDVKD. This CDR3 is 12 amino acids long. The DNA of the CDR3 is TGTGCCACCAGTGGACAGGGAGGTATTCAGTACTTC. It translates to CATSGQGGIQYF.

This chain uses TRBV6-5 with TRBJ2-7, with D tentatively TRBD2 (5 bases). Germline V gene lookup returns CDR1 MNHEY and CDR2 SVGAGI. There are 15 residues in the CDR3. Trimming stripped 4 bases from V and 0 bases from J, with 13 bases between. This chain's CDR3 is CASSSPTTSSYEQYF. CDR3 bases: TGTGCCAGCAGTTCCCCGACTACAAGCTCCTACGAGCAGTACTTC.

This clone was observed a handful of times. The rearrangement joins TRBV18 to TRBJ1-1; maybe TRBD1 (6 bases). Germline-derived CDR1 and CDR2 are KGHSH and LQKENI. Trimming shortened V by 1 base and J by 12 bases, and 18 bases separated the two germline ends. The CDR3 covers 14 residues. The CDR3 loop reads CASSPLLTGSVTFF. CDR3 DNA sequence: TGTGCCAGCTCACCACTCTTAACAGGGAGTGTAACTTTCTTT.

In nucleotides, the CDR3 is TGTGCCAGCAAGAAGGGACAGGGGTTTGACGAGCAGTACTTC. Its protein is CASKKGQGFDEQYF. The chain employs TRBV2 and TRBJ2-7; 10 bases agree with TRBD1. Germline V lookup: CDR1 SNHLY, CDR2 FYNNEI. V dropped 7 bases and J dropped 5; count of bases not matched to a gene: 8. This CDR3 comprises 14 residues.